This entry lists 24 T cell receptor beta chains sequenced from one sample in a study of early T cells in non-severe SARS-CoV-2 infection. One entry per CDR3 protein, called by TCRdb with MiXCR from the 5' RACE reads. The table includes some 70,000 distinct CDR3 sequences, 12% detected once. Sequencing was carried out using whole blood. The receptor source for this set is an adult who was a healthcare worker with PCR-confirmed SARS-CoV-2 infection or an uninfected control (not recorded which).

Remarks on this clonotype: This may stem from a read error, because a much larger clone lies one nucleotide away. This chain uses TRBV7-3 with TRBJ2-4; D is perhaps TRBD2 (8 bases). The CDR3 has 17 residues. Looked up from germline, CDR1 is SGHTA and CDR2 is FQGTGA. The CDR3 sequence is CTSSSPGGSGIKNIQYF. In DNA, the CDR3 is TGTACCAGCAGCTCCCCAGGGGGTAGCGGGATCAAAAACATTCAGTACTTC.

The table lists this clonotype with many counts. The V and J genes are TRBV6-6 and TRBJ1-4; D unresolved. Germline V lookup: CDR1 MNHNY, CDR2 SVGAGI (reference sequence). The CDR3 extends over 12 amino acids. Trimming took 3 bases from V and 5 from J, leaving 4 bases between them. DNA of the CDR3: TGTGCCAGCAGTTATTACAATGAAAAACTGTTTTTT. Protein: CASSYYNEKLFF.

CDR3 nucleotides: TGCAGTGCTACCGACAGGGCCGTCTACACAGATACGCAGTATTTT. This gives the protein CSATDRAVYTDTQYF. The V and J genes are TRBV20-1 and TRBJ2-3; 7 bases are shared with TRBD1. The J segment lost 2 bases and the V segment lost 4 bases, leaving 9 bases of the junction unmatched. Germline V lookup: CDR1 DFQATT, CDR2 SNEGSKA (reference sequence). CDR3 length: 15 residues.

The rearrangement joins TRBV7-8 to TRBJ2-2; D call uncertain. The CDR3 is 14 amino acids. Germline lookup yields CDR1 SGHVS and CDR2 FQNEAQ. V was clipped by 7 bases and J by 5 bases, with 14 bases between them. The chain's CDR3 is CASKAWRETGELFF. The CDR3 DNA is TGTGCCAGCAAGGCCTGGCGAGAAACCGGGGAGCTGTTTTTT.

This clonotype appeared a few times. This sequence joins TRBV6-2 or TRBV6-3 and TRBJ1-1; possibly TRBD1 for D (6 bases). This CDR3 is built from 15 residues. Germline loops: CDR1 MNHEY, CDR2 SVGEGT. V shed 4 bases and J shed 4 bases, with 16 bases lying between them. DNA of the CDR3: TGTGCCAGCAGTTTCCCGGACCCAGGGGCCACTGAAGCTTTCTTT. This gives the protein CASSFPDPGATEAFF.

There are a few counts of this clonotype. The rearrangement joins TRBV20-1 to TRBJ2-7, with 9 nucleotides matching TRBD2. Germline V gene lookup returns CDR1 DFQATT and CDR2 SNEGSKA (reference sequence). The V and J ends lost 6 bases and 5 bases, in that order; junction bases with no gene match: 14. The CDR3 loop spans 15 amino acids. The CDR3 is CSADPRRSGRNEQYF. Here the CDR3 DNA reads TGCAGTGCAGACCCTCGAAGGAGCGGGAGGAACGAGCAGTACTTC.

This chain links TRBV28 with TRBJ1-5; D gene ambiguous. Germline lookup yields CDR1 MDHEN and CDR2 SYDVKM. The CDR3 sequence is 15 residues long. V gave up 6 bases and J gave up 2 bases, with 14 bases separating them. CDR3 nucleotides: TGTGCCAGCAGCTCCGGGTTGCATGGCAATCAGCCCCAGCATTTT. Its translation is CASSSGLHGNQPQHF.

This clonotype has at least ten counts. The CDR3 loop reads CSARRDRQPYEQYF. The CDR3 DNA sequence: TGCAGTGCTCGCCGGGACAGGCAACCCTACGAGCAGTACTTC. The chain uses TRBV20-1 and TRBJ2-7; 8 bases agree with TRBD1. The length of the CDR3 is 14 residues. The V and J ends lost 5 bases and 2 bases, in that order; junction bases with no gene match: 8. In germline, CDR1 is DFQATT, CDR2 SNEGSKA (reference sequence).

Many counts were recorded for this clonotype. The rearrangement uses TRBV3-1 and TRBJ2-3; D is uncertain. Trimming stripped 3 bases from V and 0 bases from J, with 7 bases between. Germline V gives CDR1 LGHDT, CDR2 YNNKEL (reference sequence). The CDR3 is 14 amino acids. The CDR3 loop is CASSHGRSTDTQYF. In DNA form, the CDR3 reads TGTGCCAGCAGCCATGGTCGAAGCACAGATACGCAGTATTTT.

V is TRBV10-3 and J is TRBJ2-2; 7 bases are shared with TRBD1. CDR1 and CDR2 (germline): ENHRY, SYGVKD. This CDR3 contains 14 residues. J was trimmed by 0 bases and V by 9 bases; bases with no gene match: 4. The CDR3 nucleotides are TGTGCCATTTCCGGGACAGCGAACACCGGGGAGCTGTTTTTT. This translates into CAISGTANTGELFF.

This clonotype has just a few counts. The CDR3 spells CSASPTRRETQYF. CDR3 in DNA: TGCAGTGCTTCTCCGACTAGGCGAGAGACCCAGTACTTC. The V call is TRBV20-1, the J call TRBJ2-5, with D tentatively TRBD2 (6 bases). Trimming removed 5 bases at V and 4 bases at J, with 14 bases between. Germline CDR1 and CDR2: DFQATT and SNEGSKA (reference sequence). The CDR3 loop spans 13 amino acids.

There are many counts of this clonotype. The chain joins TRBV12-3 or TRBV12-4 to TRBJ2-3; weak D call: TRBD2 (6 bases). Trimming shortened V by 4 bases and J by 4 bases, and 9 bases separated the two germline ends. The CDR3 sequence is 13 residues long. As DNA, the CDR3 is TGTGCCAGCAGTTGGGGACTTTCAGATACGCAGTATTTT. Its protein product is CASSWGLSDTQYF.

This clonotype came up many times. J is TRBJ1-2 and V is TRBV24-1; a possible D gene is TRBD1 (5 bases). V gave up 3 bases and J gave up 8 bases, with 18 bases separating them. The CDR3 sequence is 15 residues long. CDR1 and CDR2 (germline): KGHDR, SFDVKD. CDR3 protein: CATSDPRDAFRGYTF. The CDR3 coding sequence is TGTGCCACCAGTGATCCCCGGGACGCCTTCAGGGGCTACACCTTC.

This clonotype was seen a handful of times. J is TRBJ1-3 and V is TRBV27; D gene ambiguous. Looked up from germline, CDR1 is MNHEY and CDR2 is SMNVEV (reference sequence). Trimming stripped 10 bases from V and 4 bases from J, with 5 bases between. The CDR3 consists of 10 residues. CDR3 DNA sequence: TGTGCCAAGGAGGGAAACACCATATATTTT. This translates into CAKEGNTIYF.

This clonotype was recorded at least ten times. CDR3 in DNA: TGTGCCAGCACCCCAAACGGGAGTCCCTACGAGCAGTACTTC. Residues: CASTPNGSPYEQYF. This chain links TRBV28 with TRBJ2-7, with D perhaps TRBD2 (6 bases). Germline-derived CDR1 and CDR2 are MDHEN and SYDVKM. V shed 7 bases and J shed 2 bases, with 15 bases lying between them. The CDR3 has 14 amino acids.

This clonotype was detected only a few times. The rearrangement joins TRBV27 to TRBJ1-1; possible D gene TRBD1, 6 bases. In germline, CDR1 is MNHEY, CDR2 SMNVEV (reference sequence). The CDR3 extends over 16 amino acids. Trimming removed 3 bases from V and 1 base from J, with 15 bases in between. CDR3 sequence reads: CASSLREGVSNTEAFF. CDR3 nucleotide sequence: TGTGCCAGCAGTTTGCGGGAGGGGGTCTCGAACACTGAAGCTTTCTTT.

This clonotype came up a few times. V gene TRBV2 combines with J gene TRBJ1-5; the D gene is possibly TRBD1 (5 bases). The CDR3 runs 13 residues. Trimming removed 8 bases from V and 3 bases from J, with 11 bases in between. Germline V CDR1 and CDR2: SNHLY, FYNNEI. In DNA, the CDR3 is TGTGCCAGCGTCCGGGACGTCAATCAGCCCCAGCATTTT. Amino acids: CASVRDVNQPQHF.

V and J are TRBV5-1 and TRBJ2-1; tentative D call: TRBD2 (5 bases). Germline CDR1 is SGHRS and CDR2 is YFSETQ. With 0 bases removed from V and 4 bases from J, the gap between germline ends came to 14 bases. This CDR3 comprises 16 residues. CDR3 residues: CASSLVASGLYNEQFF. CDR3 in DNA: TGCGCCAGCAGCTTGGTTGCCAGCGGCCTATACAATGAGCAGTTCTTC.

This clonotype was counted ten times or more. Compared with germline, one end of the junction differs, possibly owing to a read error. The chain employs TRBV11-3 and TRBJ2-1; 7 bases match TRBD2. In germline, CDR1 is SGHNT, CDR2 YENEEA. The CDR3 extends over 16 amino acids. The CDR3 region has the DNA TGTGCCAGCAGCTTAGGGCGGGAGTCCTCCCACAATGAGCAGTTCTTC. This translates into CASSLGRESSHNEQFF. Combining the CDR3 with reference TRBV11-3 and TRBJ2-1 gives the whole variable domain EAGVVQSPRYKIIEKKQPVAFWCNPISGHNTLYWYLQNLGQGPELLIRYENEEAVDDSQLPKDRFSAERLKGVDSTLKIQPAELGDSAVYLCASSLGRESSHNEQFFGPGTRLTVL.

Worth noting for this clonotype: A much larger clone differs by one base, so this may be a read error. The chain employs TRBV28 and TRBJ2-7, with D possibly TRBD1 on 5 matching bases. This CDR3 region has 13 residues. Germline CDR1 is MDHEN and CDR2 is SYDVKM. CDR3 loop: CASSLRGYYGQYF. CDR3 sequence (DNA): TGTGCCAGCAGTTTAAGGGGCTACTACGGGCAGTACTTC.

This clonotype was detected a few times. The J gene is TRBJ1-5, the V gene TRBV28; D is unresolved. V was pared by 2 bases and J by 0 bases, with 11 bases between. This CDR3 is built from 16 residues. Germline V gene data show CDR1 as MDHEN and CDR2 as SYDVKM. The CDR3 loop is CASSLVTAYSNQPQHF. In DNA, the CDR3 is TGTGCCAGCAGTTTAGTTACAGCATATAGCAATCAGCCCCAGCATTTT. The whole variable domain, remainder taken from reference TRBV28 and TRBJ1-5, is DVKVTQSSRYLVKRTGEKVFLECVQDMDHENMFWYRQDPGLGLRLIYFSYDVKMKEKGDIPEGYSVSREKKERFSLILESASTNQTSMYLCASSLVTAYSNQPQHFGDGTRLSIL.

The chain employs TRBV28 and TRBJ1-2, with 7 bases matching TRBD1. Trimming at V came to 6 bases and at J to 8 bases, leaving 9 bases not matched to a gene. The CDR3 is 13 amino acids. The V gene's germline CDR1 is MDHEN and CDR2 SYDVKM. CDR3 sequence (DNA): TGTGCCAGCAGCCAATCGACAGGGAGCGGCTACACCTTC. Translated: CASSQSTGSGYTF.

This clonotype was recorded at least ten times. The chain carries TRBV3-1 and TRBJ2-3, with a weak D call TRBD2 (6 bases). This CDR3 has 13 amino acids. V lost 3 bases and J 5 bases, leaving 9 bases between the germline ends. Germline CDR1 reads LGHDT; CDR2 reads YNNKEL (reference sequence). In DNA, the CDR3 is TGTGCCAGCAGCCAGCGCGGGGTAGATACGCAGTATTTT. It yields the protein CASSQRGVDTQYF.

The gene calls are TRBV2 and TRBJ1-1; D may be TRBD1 (5 bases). V lost 3 bases to trimming and J lost 3 bases, with 14 bases between them. This CDR3 comprises 15 residues. Germline loops: CDR1 SNHLY, CDR2 FYNNEI. The CDR3, as DNA: TGTGCCAGCAGTGATGAGGGGCTGGGGTACACTGAAGCTTTCTTT. Translation: CASSDEGLGYTEAFF.